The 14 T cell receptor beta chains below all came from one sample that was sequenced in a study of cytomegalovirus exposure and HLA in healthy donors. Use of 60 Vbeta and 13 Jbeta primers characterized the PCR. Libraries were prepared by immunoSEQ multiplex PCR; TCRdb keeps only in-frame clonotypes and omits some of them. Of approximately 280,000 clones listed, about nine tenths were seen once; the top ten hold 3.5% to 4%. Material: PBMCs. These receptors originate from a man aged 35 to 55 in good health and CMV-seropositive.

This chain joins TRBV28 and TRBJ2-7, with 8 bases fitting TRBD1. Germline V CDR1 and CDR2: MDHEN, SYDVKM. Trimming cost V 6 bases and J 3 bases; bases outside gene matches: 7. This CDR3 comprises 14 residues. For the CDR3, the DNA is TGTGCCAGCAGCCTTATAGGACAGGGCTACGAGCAGTACTTC. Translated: CASSLIGQGYEQYF.

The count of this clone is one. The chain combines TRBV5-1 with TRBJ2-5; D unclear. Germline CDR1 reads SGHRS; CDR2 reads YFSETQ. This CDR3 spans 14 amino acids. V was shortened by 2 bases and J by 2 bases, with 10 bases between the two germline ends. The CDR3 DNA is TGCGCCAGCAGCTTAGGAGCAAGGCAAGAGACCCAGTACTTC. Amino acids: CASSLGARQETQYF.

The CDR3 sequence is CASSLIAGGSGGYTF. CDR3 DNA: TGTGCCAGCAGCTTAATCGCAGGGGGCTCTGGTGGCTACACCTTC. The J gene is TRBJ1-2, the V gene TRBV7-2, with TRBD1 identical over 8 bases. Germline V CDR1 and CDR2: SGHTA, FQGNSA. The V segment lost 2 bases and the J segment 7 bases; nucleotides outside the gene matches: 9. The CDR3 runs to 15 residues.

CDR3 bases: TGTGCCAGCAGTTACGCTGGGGGAGGGAATAATGAGCAGTTCTTC. Its protein is CASSYAGGGNNEQFF. The chain links TRBV6-5 to TRBJ2-1; 7 bases line up with TRBD2. Germline V CDR1 and CDR2: MNHEY, SVGAGI. Trimming cost V 2 bases and J 7 bases; bases outside gene matches: 8. The CDR3 contains 15 residues.

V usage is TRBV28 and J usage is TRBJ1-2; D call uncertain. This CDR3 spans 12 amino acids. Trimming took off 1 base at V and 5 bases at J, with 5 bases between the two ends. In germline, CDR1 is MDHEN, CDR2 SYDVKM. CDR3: CASSLSRYGYTF. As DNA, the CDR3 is TGTGCCAGCAGTTTATCCCGGTATGGCTACACCTTC.

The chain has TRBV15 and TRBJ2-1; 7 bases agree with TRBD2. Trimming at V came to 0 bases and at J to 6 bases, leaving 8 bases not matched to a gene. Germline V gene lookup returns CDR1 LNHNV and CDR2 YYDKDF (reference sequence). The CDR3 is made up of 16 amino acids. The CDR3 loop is CATSRDPPGGINEQFF. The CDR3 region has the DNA TGTGCCACCAGCAGAGATCCCCCGGGAGGAATCAATGAGCAGTTCTTC.

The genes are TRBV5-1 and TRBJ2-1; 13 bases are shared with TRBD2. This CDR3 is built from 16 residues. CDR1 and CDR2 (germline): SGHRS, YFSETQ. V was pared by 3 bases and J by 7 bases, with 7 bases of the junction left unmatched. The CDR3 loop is CASSSPGTSGINEQFF. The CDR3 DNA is TGCGCCAGCAGCTCCCCCGGGACTAGCGGGATAAATGAGCAGTTCTTC.

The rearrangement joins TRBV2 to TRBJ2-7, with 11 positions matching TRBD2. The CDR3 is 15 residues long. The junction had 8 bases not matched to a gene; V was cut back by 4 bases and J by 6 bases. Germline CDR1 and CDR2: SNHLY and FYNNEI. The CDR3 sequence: CASSGVAGGPLEQYF. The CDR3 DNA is TGTGCCAGCAGTGGGGTAGCGGGAGGGCCCCTCGAGCAGTACTTC.

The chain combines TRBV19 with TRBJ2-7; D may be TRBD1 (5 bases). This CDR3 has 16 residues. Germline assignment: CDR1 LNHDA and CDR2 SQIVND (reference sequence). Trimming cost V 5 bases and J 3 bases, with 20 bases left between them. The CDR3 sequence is CASSARSGPLFYEQYF. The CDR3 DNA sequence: TGTGCCAGTAGTGCTCGTTCAGGGCCCTTGTTCTACGAGCAGTACTTC.

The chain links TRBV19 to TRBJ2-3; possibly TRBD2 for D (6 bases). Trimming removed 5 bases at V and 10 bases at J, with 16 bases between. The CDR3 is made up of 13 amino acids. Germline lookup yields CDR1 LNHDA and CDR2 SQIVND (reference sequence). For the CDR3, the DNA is TGTGCCAGTAGTCTCCGGGACTTTGAAGCGCAGTATTTT. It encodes CASSLRDFEAQYF.

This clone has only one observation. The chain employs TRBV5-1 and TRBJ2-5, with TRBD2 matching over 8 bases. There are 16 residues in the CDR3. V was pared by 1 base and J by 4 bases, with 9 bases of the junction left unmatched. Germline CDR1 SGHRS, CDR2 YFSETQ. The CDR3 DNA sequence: TGCGCCAGCAGCTTGTGGTTTCCGGGAGGGTCAGAGACCCAGTACTTC. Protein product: CASSLWFPGGSETQYF.

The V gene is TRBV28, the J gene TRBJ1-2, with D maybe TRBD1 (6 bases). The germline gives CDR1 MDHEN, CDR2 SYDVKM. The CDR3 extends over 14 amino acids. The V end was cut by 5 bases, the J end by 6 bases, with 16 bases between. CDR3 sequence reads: CASSLQGYGNGYTF. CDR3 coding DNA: TGTGCCAGCAGTCTACAGGGTTATGGAAATGGCTACACCTTC.

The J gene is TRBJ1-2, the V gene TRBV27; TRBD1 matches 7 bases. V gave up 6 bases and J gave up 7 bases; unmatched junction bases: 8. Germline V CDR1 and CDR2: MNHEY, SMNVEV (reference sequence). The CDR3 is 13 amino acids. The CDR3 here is CASRRPDRAGYTF. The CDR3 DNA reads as TGTGCCAGCAGGCGACCTGACAGGGCTGGCTACACCTTC.

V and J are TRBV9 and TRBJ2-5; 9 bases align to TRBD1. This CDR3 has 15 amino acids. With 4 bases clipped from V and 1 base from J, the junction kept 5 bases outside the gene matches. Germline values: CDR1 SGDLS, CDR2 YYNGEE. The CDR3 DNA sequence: TGTGCCAGCAGCCCCAGACAGGGGGTCCAAGAGACCCAGTACTTC. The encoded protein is CASSPRQGVQETQYF. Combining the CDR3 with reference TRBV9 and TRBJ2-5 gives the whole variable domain DSGVTQTPKHLITATGQRVTLRCSPRSGDLSVYWYQQSLDQGLQFLIQYYNGEERAKGNILERFSAQQFPDLHSELNLSSLELGDSALYFCASSPRQGVQETQYFGPGTRLLVL.